The 10 T cell receptor beta chains below come from one sample, sequenced in a study of T cell clones after liver transplantation. Alloreactive TCRbeta sequences came from sequencing proliferating CFSE-low cells in the MLR. What these receptors recognize is not known. Clones were sequenced by immunoSEQ multiplex PCR, and TCRdb holds only the in-frame ones, with some missing. The sample has 2,500 to 3,000 clones, approximately 22% seen once. What was sequenced was CD4+ T cells from PBMCs cultured with third-party cells. The receptor set was obtained from a human patient who received a liver transplant. Some T cells could come from the graft donor.

V gene TRBV29-1 combines with J gene TRBJ2-7; TRBD2 is a possible D gene (6 bases). The CDR3 runs to 13 residues. Germline assignment: CDR1 SQVTM and CDR2 ANQGSEA. Between the trimmed V and J ends, which lost 4 bases and 2 bases, there was a span of 12 bases. CDR3 amino acids: CSVVTGSTYEQYF. In nucleotides, the CDR3 is TGCAGCGTTGTAACCGGGAGTACCTACGAGCAGTACTTC.

This clone is deemed medium-sized. The chain carries TRBV5-6 and TRBJ2-1, with TRBD2 identical over 8 bases. There are 15 residues in the CDR3. CDR1 and CDR2 from the germline V gene are SGHDT and YYEEEE. The trim removed 4 bases at V and 3 bases at J, leaving 6 bases unmatched. The CDR3, as DNA: TGTGCCAGCAGCCGAGGACTAGCTAGCTACAATGAGCAGTTCTTC. Translating gives CASSRGLASYNEQFF.

This clone was counted between two and nine times. V and J are TRBV12-5 and TRBJ1-1, with D hard to call. Germline CDR1 is LGHNT and CDR2 is FRNRAP. This CDR3 has 14 residues. V shed 6 bases and J shed 2 bases, with 13 bases lying between them. The chain's CDR3 is CASGLGGSNTEAFF. Here the CDR3 DNA reads TGTGCTAGTGGCCTCGGCGGAAGCAACACTGAAGCTTTCTTT.

Worth noting for this clone: Distinct nucleotide sequences in the sample also encode this CDR3. The chain recombines TRBV28 with TRBJ2-2; TRBD1 agrees at 7 bases. Germline V lookup: CDR1 MDHEN, CDR2 SYDVKM. The CDR3 extends over 14 amino acids. The V gene end was trimmed by 6 bases and the J gene end by 6 bases; junction bases not matched to a gene: 7. The CDR3 here is CASSKTGRAGELFF. The CDR3 DNA reads as TGTGCCAGCAGCAAGACAGGGCGGGCCGGGGAGCTGTTTTTT.

This clone is termed medium-sized. This chain joins TRBV19 and TRBJ1-6; TRBD1 is a possible D gene (5 bases). This CDR3 is built from 14 residues. Trimming shortened V by 5 bases and J by 8 bases, and 13 bases separated the two germline ends. The V gene's germline CDR1 is LNHDA and CDR2 SQIVND (reference sequence). CDR3 sequence: CASSWGRAHSPLHF. The CDR3 DNA sequence: TGTGCCAGTAGTTGGGGCAGGGCTCATTCACCCCTCCACTTT.

This clone was counted a few times. The DNA of the CDR3 is TGTGCCATCAGCCCCGGACAGGGGACAACCTACGAGCAGTACTTC. It codes for CAISPGQGTTYEQYF. The chain couples TRBV10-3 to TRBJ2-7; 9 bases are shared with TRBD1. Per germline, CDR1 ENHRY and CDR2 SYGVKD. Losses at the gene ends were 6 bases for V and 2 bases for J; bases not matched to a gene: 8. The CDR3 extends over 15 amino acids.

The chain carries TRBV4-3 and TRBJ1-2; D may be TRBD1 (5 bases). The CDR3 covers 16 residues. In germline, CDR1 is LGHNA, CDR2 YSLEER. Trimming shortened V by 3 bases and J by 2 bases, and 16 bases separated the two germline ends. CDR3 residues: CASSHPPGTPNYGYTF. The CDR3 nucleotides are TGCGCCAGCAGCCACCCCCCGGGGACGCCGAACTATGGCTACACCTTC.

The V and J genes are TRBV6-9 and TRBJ1-3; D is ambiguous. The CDR3 has 15 amino acids. V was trimmed by 3 bases and J by 9 bases, leaving 18 bases between them. Germline V CDR1 and CDR2: MNHGY, SVAAGI. The CDR3 bases are TGTGCCAGCAGTTACTCGAATAGGCCTGGTGGCACCATATATTTT. Encoded protein: CASSYSNRPGGTIYF.

This clone was counted between two and nine times. The chain uses TRBV19 and TRBJ1-6; D is possibly TRBD1 (5 bases). With 4 bases removed from V and 9 bases from J, the gap between germline ends came to 16 bases. Germline V gene lookup returns CDR1 LNHDA and CDR2 SQIVND (reference sequence). The CDR3 is 15 residues long. The CDR3 sequence: CASSTQGGMGSPLHF. The CDR3 DNA follows: TGTGCCAGTAGTACTCAGGGAGGGATGGGTTCACCCCTCCACTTT.

Comment on this clone: This sequence may be a read error, since a much larger clone differs from it by one base. J is TRBJ2-1 and V is TRBV6-5, with D perhaps matching TRBD1 (6 bases). The CDR3 is made up of 16 amino acids. Germline assignment: CDR1 MNHEY and CDR2 SVGAGI. V dropped 0 bases and J dropped 3 bases, with 12 bases sitting between them. CDR3 loop: CASSYSRAGVYNEQFF. The CDR3, as DNA: TGTGCCAGCAGTTACTCGAGGGCAGGGGTCTACAATGAGCAGTTCTTC.